The 20 T cell receptor beta chains in this list originate from one sample, sequenced in a study of Ad26.COV2.S vaccination and SARS-CoV-2 variants. Sequencing was performed with immunoSEQ multiplex PCR; in TCRdb, only in-frame clones are kept and a portion is missing. The table shows approximately 400,000 clones, with roughly 84% occurring only once. Treatment described: 15 to 20 received Ad26.COV2.S at low or high dose, single or two shots; several received placebo; per-sample allocation not given. Samples came from day 63 after the first vaccine or placebo injection. The sample in question was peripheral blood, obtained in a trial of Ad26.COV2.S vaccine versus placebo. The receptors come from a person between 18 and 65 years old who received the Ad26.COV2.S COVID-19 vaccine or a placebo.

V and J are TRBV5-4 and TRBJ2-1; no definite D call. V was shortened by 2 bases and J by 0 bases, with 12 bases between the two germline ends. The length of the CDR3 is 16 residues. Germline values: CDR1 SGHNT, CDR2 YYREEE (reference sequence). The CDR3 DNA reads TGTGCCAGCAGCTTAGGGTTGGGTAGCTCCTACAATGAGCAGTTCTTC. Amino acid sequence: CASSLGLGSSYNEQFF.

This chain connects TRBV28 to TRBJ1-2; a possible D gene is TRBD1 (5 bases). The V gene lost 2 bases and the J gene lost 4 bases, with 8 bases spanning the gap. This CDR3 is 13 amino acids long. In germline, CDR1 is MDHEN, CDR2 SYDVKM. The CDR3, as DNA: TGTGCCAGCAGTTTAGGGACGGTCTATGGCTACACCTTC. It yields the protein CASSLGTVYGYTF.

This chain joins TRBV2 and TRBJ2-2; 13 bases align to TRBD2. The CDR3 totals 15 residues. Germline CDR1 and CDR2: SNHLY and FYNNEI. J gave up 8 bases and V 6 bases, and 6 bases lay outside the gene matches. CDR3 DNA sequence: TGTGCCAGCAGAAGGACTAGCGGGAGTTCGGGGGAGCTGTTTTTT. It is translated as CASRRTSGSSGELFF.

This clone was detected only once. This sequence joins TRBV24-1 and TRBJ2-2; perhaps TRBD2 as D (6 bases). The germline V and J ends were trimmed by 1 base and 5 bases, with 13 bases remaining between them. Germline V CDR1 and CDR2: KGHDR, SFDVKD. The CDR3 spans 16 residues. CDR3 loop: CATSDLGEAVTGELFF. The CDR3 nucleotides are TGTGCCACCAGTGATTTAGGGGAGGCGGTTACCGGGGAGCTGTTTTTT.

The V call is TRBV4-3, the J call TRBJ1-2; TRBD1 aligns across 10 bases. Unmatched junction bases numbered 15, after V lost 4 bases and J lost 4 bases. CDR1 and CDR2 (germline): LGHNA, YSLEER. This CDR3 comprises 18 residues. CDR3 DNA: TGCGCCAGCAGCCGTTCCGGGACAGGGGCGGGATCGGGCTATGGCTACACCTTC. It specifies CASSRSGTGAGSGYGYTF.

The rearrangement joins TRBV6-5 to TRBJ1-1, with TRBD1 identical over 9 bases. CDR3 length: 15 residues. CDR1 and CDR2 (germline): MNHEY, SVGAGI. Germline trimming cut 4 bases from V and 2 bases from J; bases unmatched to any gene: 5. The DNA of the CDR3 is TGTGCCAGCAGTTGGGGGACAGGGACAAACACTGAAGCTTTCTTT. Its protein product is CASSWGTGTNTEAFF.

Comments on this clone: The same CDR3 is also encoded by other DNA sequences in this sample. The V gene is TRBV5-1, the J gene TRBJ2-5, with D uncertain. The V end lost 4 bases, the J end lost 5 bases, and 12 bases lay between the germline ends. This CDR3 is 13 amino acids long. CDR1 SGHRS and CDR2 YFSETQ come from the germline V gene. For the CDR3, the DNA is TGCGCCAGCAGCCTCGGCCCCGGGGAGACCCAGTACTTC. Translating it yields CASSLGPGETQYF.

The CDR3 region has the DNA TGTGCCTGGAGTGTCACCAAGAGGACTAGCGGGGTTGATACGCAGTATTTT. Amino acids: CAWSVTKRTSGVDTQYF. The chain employs TRBV30 and TRBJ2-3; 12 bases are a match to TRBD2. Germline V gene lookup returns CDR1 GTSNPN and CDR2 SVGIG (reference sequence). V was clipped by 0 bases and J by 6 bases; unmatched bases: 10. The CDR3 totals 17 residues. The full variable domain, rest sourced from reference TRBV30 and TRBJ2-3, is SQTIHQWPATLVQPVGSPLSLECTVEGTSNPNLYWYRQAAGRGLQLLFYSVGIGQISSEVPQNLSASRPQDRQFILSSKKLLLSDSGFYLCAWSVTKRTSGVDTQYFGPGTRLTVL.

J is TRBJ2-1 and V is TRBV30, with 9 bases matching TRBD1. V lost 2 bases and J lost 1; bases outside the gene matches: 3. The CDR3 runs to 15 residues. Germline V CDR1 and CDR2: GTSNPN, SVGIG (reference sequence). The CDR3 protein is CAWSPTGGSYNEQFF. The CDR3 nucleotides read TGTGCCTGGAGTCCGACAGGGGGATCCTACAATGAGCAGTTCTTC.

The V gene is TRBV6-5, the J gene TRBJ1-4; D might be TRBD1 (6 bases). Germline V gene data show CDR1 as MNHEY and CDR2 as SVGAGI. The CDR3 is 14 residues long. The ends were cut back, 5 bases at V and 7 bases at J, with 14 bases in the middle. CDR3 DNA sequence: TGTGCCAGCAGTCAACAGGGTCAGATTGAAAAACTGTTTTTT. This gives the protein CASSQQGQIEKLFF.

The chain couples TRBV5-1 to TRBJ1-5; D is perhaps TRBD1 (5 bases). Trimming left V 3 bases short and J 4 bases short, with 11 bases between. The germline CDR1 and CDR2 sequences are SGHRS and YFSETQ. This CDR3 region has 14 residues. CDR3 nucleotides: TGCGCCAGCAGCTGGGGCGGGGTTAATCAGCCCCAGCATTTT. Translation gives CASSWGGVNQPQHF.

The chain recombines TRBV5-4 with TRBJ1-1; D call uncertain. The germline CDR1 and CDR2 sequences are SGHNT and YYREEE (reference sequence). The CDR3 loop spans 12 amino acids. Between the trimmed V and J ends, which lost 0 bases and 5 bases, there was a span of 5 bases. The CDR3 is CASSLDGTEAFF. The CDR3, as DNA: TGTGCCAGCAGCTTGGACGGGACTGAAGCTTTCTTT.

This chain joins TRBV4-3 and TRBJ2-2; weak D call: TRBD2 (5 bases). The germline gives CDR1 LGHNA, CDR2 YSLEER. CDR3 size: 17 residues. V shed 1 base and J shed 5 bases, with 17 bases lying between them. The CDR3 sequence: CASSQVYVGEGTGELFF. The CDR3 DNA sequence: TGCGCCAGCAGCCAAGTTTATGTTGGTGAGGGTACCGGGGAGCTGTTTTTT.

The V and J genes are TRBV6-5 and TRBJ1-4, with 8 bases identical to TRBD1. CDR1 MNHEY and CDR2 SVGAGI come from the germline V gene. The CDR3 consists of 15 residues. Germline trimming cut 5 bases from V and 4 bases from J; bases unmatched to any gene: 6. As DNA, the CDR3 is TGTGCCAGCAGTAGGACAGGGATAAATAATGAAAAACTGTTTTTT. Translated, it gives CASSRTGINNEKLFF.

A few counts support this clone. The chain links TRBV6-6 to TRBJ1-2, with D possibly TRBD1 on 5 matching bases. Trimming took off 6 bases at V and 3 bases at J, with 20 bases between the two ends. CDR3 length equals 16 residues. CDR1 is MNHNY and CDR2 is SVGAGI in the germline V gene (reference sequence). The CDR3 loop is CASSQGTSGGDYGYTF. The DNA for the CDR3 is TGTGCCAGCAGCCAAGGGACCTCTGGGGGGGACTATGGCTACACCTTC.

The chain couples TRBV7-6 to TRBJ1-1, with D maybe TRBD1 (6 bases). Trimming took off 5 bases at V and 0 bases at J, with 7 bases between the two ends. CDR1 and CDR2 (germline): SGHVS, FNYEAQ. This CDR3 has 13 amino acids. The CDR3 nucleotides are TGTGCCAGCAGCAGGGGGTTGAACACTGAAGCTTTCTTT. This codes for CASSRGLNTEAFF. The full variable domain, rest sourced from reference TRBV7-6 and TRBJ1-1, is GAGVSQSPRYKVTKRGQDVALRCDPISGHVSLYWYRQALGQGPEFLTYFNYEAQQDKSGLPNDRFSAERPEGSISTLTIQRTEQRDSAMYRCASSRGLNTEAFFGQGTRLTVV.

This sequence joins TRBV11-2 and TRBJ2-5; D is unclear. CDR1 is SGHAT, CDR2 FQNNGV, per germline. Trimming pared 5 bases from V and 1 base from J, leaving 8 bases between. The CDR3 spans 13 residues. The CDR3 nucleotides read TGTGCCAGCAGCCCCGGGCTCCAAGAGACCCAGTACTTC. Translation: CASSPGLQETQYF.

The V gene is TRBV2, the J gene TRBJ2-2, with 7 bases matching TRBD1. V was pared by 2 bases and J by 2 bases, with 5 bases of the junction left unmatched. The germline gives CDR1 SNHLY, CDR2 FYNNEI. The CDR3 has 16 amino acids. The CDR3 DNA reads as TGTGCCAGCAGTGAACAGGGGACAGAAAACACCGGGGAGCTGTTTTTT. It specifies CASSEQGTENTGELFF.

CDR3 loop: CASSQDFLRGGTDTQYF. CDR3 sequence (DNA): TGCGCCAGCAGCCAAGATTTCCTGCGGGGCGGCACAGATACGCAGTATTTT. This chain connects TRBV4-3 to TRBJ2-3; D possibly corresponds to TRBD2 (6 bases). The V and J ends lost 0 bases and 1 base respectively, with 14 bases between them. Germline lookup yields CDR1 LGHNA and CDR2 YSLEER. The CDR3 runs to 17 residues.

The V call is TRBV6-2 or TRBV6-3, the J call TRBJ2-7; D is perhaps TRBD2 (7 bases). The germline gives CDR1 MNHEY, CDR2 SVGEGT. The CDR3 covers 15 residues. Trimming took 2 bases from V and 2 from J, leaving 13 bases between them. CDR3 protein: CASSYRRGAPYEQYF. In DNA form, the CDR3 reads TGTGCCAGCAGTTACAGACGGGGGGCCCCCTACGAGCAGTACTTC.